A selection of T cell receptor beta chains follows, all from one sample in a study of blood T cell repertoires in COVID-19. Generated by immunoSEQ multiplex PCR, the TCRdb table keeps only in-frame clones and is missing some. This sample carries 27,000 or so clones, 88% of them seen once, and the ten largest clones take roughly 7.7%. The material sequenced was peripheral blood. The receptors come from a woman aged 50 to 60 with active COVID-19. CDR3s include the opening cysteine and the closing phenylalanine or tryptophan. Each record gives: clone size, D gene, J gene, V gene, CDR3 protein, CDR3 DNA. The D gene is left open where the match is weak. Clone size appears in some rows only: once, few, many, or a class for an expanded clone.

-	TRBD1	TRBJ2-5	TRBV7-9	CASSPGQPQETQYF	TGTGCCAGCAGCCCGGGACAGCCGCAAGAGACCCAGTACTTC
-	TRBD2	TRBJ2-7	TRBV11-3	CASSSSGSYEQYF	TGTGCCAGCAGCTCTAGCGGGTCCTACGAGCAGTACTTC
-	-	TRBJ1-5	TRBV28	CASITTRNSNQPQHF	TGTGCCAGCATTACGACAAGGAACAGCAATCAGCCCCAGCATTTT
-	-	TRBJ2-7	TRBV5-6	CASSFDRLSYEQYF	TGTGCCAGCAGCTTTGACAGGCTTTCCTACGAGCAGTACTTC
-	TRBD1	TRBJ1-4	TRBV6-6	CASSPGGARKKLFF	TGTGCCAGCAGTCCAGGGGGCGCGAGAAAAAAACTGTTTTTT
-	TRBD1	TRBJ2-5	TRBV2	CASSGDRGPRLGTQYF	TGTGCCAGCAGCGGGGACAGGGGCCCTCGGTTGGGGACCCAGTACTTC
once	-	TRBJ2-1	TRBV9	CASSVTTHSYNEQFF	TGTGCCAGCAGCGTAACAACACACTCCTACAATGAGCAGTTCTTC
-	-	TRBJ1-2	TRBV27	CASSLTVNYGYTF	TGTGCCAGCAGTTTGACAGTTAACTATGGCTACACCTTC
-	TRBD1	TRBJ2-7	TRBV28	CASSSLRTGVSYEQYF	TGTGCCAGCAGTTCGTTACGGACAGGGGTTTCCTACGAGCAGTACTTC
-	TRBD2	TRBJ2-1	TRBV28	CASRSTSGKRSEQFF	TGTGCCAGCAGGTCGACTAGCGGGAAGAGAAGTGAGCAGTTCTTC
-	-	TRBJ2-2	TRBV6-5	CASTPGSANTGELFF	TGTGCCAGCACCCCGGGTAGCGCGAACACCGGGGAGCTGTTTTTT
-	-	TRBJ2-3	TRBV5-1	CASSLSAGSYGTDTQYF	TGCGCCAGCAGCTTGAGTGCGGGATCTTATGGCACAGATACGCAGTATTTT
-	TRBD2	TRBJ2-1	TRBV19	CASKGGSHSYNEQFF	TGTGCCAGTAAAGGCGGGAGTCATTCCTACAATGAGCAGTTCTTC
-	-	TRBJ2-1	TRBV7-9	CASSLSGYNEQFF	TGTGCCAGCAGCTTGTCGGGTTACAATGAGCAGTTCTTC
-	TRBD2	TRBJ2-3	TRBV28	CASSLRWLAGGTDTQYF	TGTGCCAGCAGTTTAAGGTGGCTAGCGGGAGGCACAGATACGCAGTATTTT
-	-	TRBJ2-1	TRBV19	CASSIMFLADYNEQFF	TGTGCCAGTAGTATAATGTTTCTGGCAGACTACAATGAGCAGTTCTTC
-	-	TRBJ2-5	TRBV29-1	CSVEGYPGTQYF	TGCAGCGTTGAAGGGTACCCGGGGACCCAGTACTTC
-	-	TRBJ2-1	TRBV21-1	CASSKDTSGRKPCRTNYDNEQFF	TGTGCCAGCAGCAAGGACACTAGCGGGAGAAAACCATGCCGAACCAACTACGACAATGAGCAGTTCTTC
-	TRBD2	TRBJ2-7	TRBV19	CASSTSLSGRAQEQYF	TGTGCCAGTAGTACGTCTCTAAGCGGGAGGGCCCAAGAGCAGTACTTC
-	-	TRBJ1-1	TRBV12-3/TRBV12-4	CASSFYGTEAFF	TGTGCCAGCAGTTTCTATGGCACTGAAGCTTTCTTT
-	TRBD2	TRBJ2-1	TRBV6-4	CASSPPGSGRVYNEQFF	TGTGCCAGCAGTCCGCCCGGAAGCGGGAGGGTATACAATGAGCAGTTCTTC
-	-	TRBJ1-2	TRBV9	CASSVRGALGYTF	TGTGCCAGCAGCGTTCGGGGGGCGCTTGGCTACACCTTC
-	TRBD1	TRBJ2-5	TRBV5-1	CASSSSMGQGQETQYF	TGCGCCAGCAGCTCGTCCATGGGACAGGGACAAGAGACCCAGTACTTC
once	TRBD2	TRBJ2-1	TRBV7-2	CASSRLANEQFF	TGTGCCAGCAGTCGACTAGCGAATGAGCAGTTCTTC
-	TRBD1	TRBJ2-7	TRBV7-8	CASSVGYLDRGREWEQYF	TGTGCCAGCAGCGTAGGTTACCTGGACAGGGGGCGCGAGTGGGAGCAGTACTTC
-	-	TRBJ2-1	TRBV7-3	CASSYAGTFSYNEQFF	TGTGCCAGCAGTTATGCAGGCACCTTCTCCTACAATGAGCAGTTCTTC
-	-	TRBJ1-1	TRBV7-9	CASRRTGSGTEAFF	TGTGCCAGCAGGCGAACAGGGTCCGGCACTGAAGCTTTCTTT
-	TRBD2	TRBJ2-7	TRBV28	CASSLTGTIPYEQYF	TGTGCCAGCAGTCTTACCGGGACTATTCCGTACGAGCAGTACTTC
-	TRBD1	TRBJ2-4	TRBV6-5	CASRGTGKNIQYF	TGTGCCAGCAGAGGGACAGGGAAAAACATTCAGTACTTC
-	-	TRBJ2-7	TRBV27	CASSLYGFGYEQYF	TGTGCCAGCAGTTTATACGGGTTTGGCTACGAGCAGTACTTC
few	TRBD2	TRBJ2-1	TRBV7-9	CASSYGTSSYNEQFF	TGTGCCAGCAGCTATGGGACTAGCTCCTACAATGAGCAGTTCTTC
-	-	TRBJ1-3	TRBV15	CATSRGSGGNTIYF	TGTGCCACCAGCAGAGGATCCGGGGGAAACACCATATATTTT
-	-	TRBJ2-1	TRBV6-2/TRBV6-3	CASSYSRLASYNEQFF	TGTGCCAGCAGTTACTCGCGACTGGCCTCCTACAATGAGCAGTTCTTC
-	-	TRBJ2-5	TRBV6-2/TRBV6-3	CASSYTAGGEETQYF	TGTGCCAGCAGTTACACGGCAGGAGGGGAAGAGACCCAGTACTTC
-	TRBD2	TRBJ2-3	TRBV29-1	CSVIAGVGGDTQYF	TGCAGCGTGATAGCGGGAGTGGGGGGAGATACGCAGTATTTT
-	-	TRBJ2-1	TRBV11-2	CASSLGQNNEQFF	TGTGCCAGCAGCTTAGGCCAGAACAATGAGCAGTTCTTC
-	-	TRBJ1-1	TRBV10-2	CASRTGNTEAFF	TGCGCCAGCAGGACAGGGAACACTGAAGCTTTCTTT
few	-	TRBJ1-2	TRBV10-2	CASSTGANYGYTF	TGCGCCAGTTCCACAGGAGCTAACTATGGCTACACCTTC
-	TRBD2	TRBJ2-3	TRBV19	CANPERRESTDTQYF	TGTGCCAATCCCGAACGGCGGGAGAGCACAGATACGCAGTATTTT
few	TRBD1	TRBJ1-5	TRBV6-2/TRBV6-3	CASSLGQGTNQPQHF	TGTGCCAGCAGCCTCGGACAGGGTACCAATCAGCCCCAGCATTTT
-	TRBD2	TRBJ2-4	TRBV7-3	CASSLEREGIQYF	TGTGCCAGCAGCTTAGAGCGGGAGGGGATTCAGTACTTC
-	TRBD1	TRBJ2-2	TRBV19	CASSITGATGELFF	TGTGCCAGTAGTATAACAGGGGCCACCGGGGAGCTGTTTTTT
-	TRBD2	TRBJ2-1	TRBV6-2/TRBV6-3	CASSYSRSLAGDNEQFF	TGTGCCAGCAGTTACTCGCGGAGTCTAGCGGGAGATAATGAGCAGTTCTTC
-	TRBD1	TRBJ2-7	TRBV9	CASSEQGGEQYF	TGTGCCAGCAGCGAACAGGGGGGCGAGCAGTACTTC
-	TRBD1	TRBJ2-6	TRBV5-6	CASSSPTGAGANVLTF	TGTGCCAGCAGCTCCCCGACAGGGGCTGGGGCCAACGTCCTGACTTTC
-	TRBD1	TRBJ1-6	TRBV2	CASNYLGQNNSPLHF	TGTGCCAGCAACTACCTGGGACAGAATAATTCACCCCTCCACTTT
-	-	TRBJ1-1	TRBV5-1	CASSLDRPNTEAFF	TGCGCCAGCAGCTTGGACAGGCCGAACACTGAAGCTTTCTTT
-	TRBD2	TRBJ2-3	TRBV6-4	CASSDSAGSTDTQYF	TGTGCCAGCAGTGACTCAGCGGGGAGCACAGATACGCAGTATTTT
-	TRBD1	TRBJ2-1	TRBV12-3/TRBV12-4	CASSLGTGFEQFF	TGTGCCAGCAGTTTAGGGACAGGTTTTGAGCAGTTCTTC
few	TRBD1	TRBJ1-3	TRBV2	CASRVTGEDTIYF	TGTGCCAGCAGGGTAACAGGGGAGGACACCATATATTTT
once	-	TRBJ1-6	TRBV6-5	CASSSLGGNSPLHF	TGTGCCAGCAGTTCCCTCGGGGGGAATTCACCCCTCCACTTT
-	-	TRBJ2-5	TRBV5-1	CASSWRQEETQYF	TGCGCCAGCAGCTGGAGACAGGAAGAGACCCAGTACTTC
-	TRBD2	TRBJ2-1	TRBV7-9	CASSFLGTSGAGAQFF	TGTGCCAGCAGCTTCCTCGGGACTAGCGGAGCGGGCGCACAGTTCTTC
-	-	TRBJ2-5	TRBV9	CASSVSGLPYQETQYF	TGTGCCAGCAGCGTATCGGGACTCCCGTACCAAGAGACCCAGTACTTC
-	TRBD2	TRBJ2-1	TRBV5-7	CASSTGLATVRTYNEQFF	TGTGCCAGCAGCACGGGACTAGCCACAGTTCGCACCTACAATGAGCAGTTCTTC